Reported below is one T cell receptor (beta chain). Single viable CD3+CD4+CD8-CD45RO+ cells were sorted as the memory CD4+ T cells. The record originates from a study of memory CD4+ T cells and cytomegalovirus serostatus. The method was immunoSEQ multiplex PCR; TCRdb's version includes in-frame clones alone and lacks a portion of them. The top ten clones hold roughly 2% of a sample with about 52,000 clones, around 80% of them seen once. Deletions cut 6 bases from V and 5 bases from J, with 16 bases between. Germline V gene lookup returns CDR1 LNHDA and CDR2 SQIVND (reference sequence). CDR3 length equals 14 residues.

The TCR originated in an adult in good health and CMV-seropositive. Sequencing input: memory CD4+ T cells from blood. The V and J genes are TRBV19 and TRBJ1-1; tentatively, D is TRBD1 (5 bases). As DNA, the CDR3 is TGTGCCAGTAGGAGAGCGGGGGAAACGACTGAAGCTTTCTTT. It codes for CASRRAGETTEAFF.